This is a list of T cell receptor beta chains from one sample in a study of Graves' ophthalmopathy and Graves' hyperthyroidism. One entry per CDR3 protein results from TCRdb running MiXCR on the multiplex PCR reads. Found here are nearly 400,000 distinct CDR3 sequences, 15% to 20% of them singletons; the top ten hold roughly 1.4%. The sample was peripheral blood. The source of these receptors is a woman younger than 30 with Graves' ophthalmopathy. The CDR3 runs from the conserved cysteine through the conserved F or W. Fields, in order: V gene, clone size, J gene, D gene, CDR3 DNA, CDR3 protein. A D gene is named only where the DNA matches it firmly. Clone size is not always given. Where it is, it says once, few, many or a class for expanded clones.

v_gene: TRBV6-2/TRBV6-3; abundance: many; j_gene: TRBJ2-5; d_gene: NA; CDR3nt: TGTGCCAGCAGGACCTCCCGGGCCCAAGAGACCCAGTACTTC; CDR3aa: CASRTSRAQETQYF
v_gene: TRBV6-2/TRBV6-3; abundance: many; j_gene: TRBJ1-5; d_gene: TRBD1; CDR3nt: TGTGCCAGCAGCGGACAGGGGGACCAGCCCCAGCATTTT; CDR3aa: CASSGQGDQPQHF
v_gene: TRBV5-5; abundance: many; j_gene: TRBJ1-6; d_gene: TRBD1; CDR3nt: TGTGCCAGCAGCCGAGGGGACAGTTTGATTAATTCACCCCTCCACTTT; CDR3aa: CASSRGDSLINSPLHF
v_gene: TRBV7-9; abundance: many; j_gene: TRBJ2-5; d_gene: NA; CDR3nt: TGTGCCAGCAGCTTATCTCAGGGTGGCGAGACCCAGTACTTC; CDR3aa: CASSLSQGGETQYF
v_gene: TRBV19; abundance: many; j_gene: TRBJ1-1; d_gene: NA; CDR3nt: TGTGCCAGTCCTCACAGGGCGGACACTGAAGCTTTCTTT; CDR3aa: CASPHRADTEAFF
v_gene: TRBV12-3/TRBV12-4; abundance: many; j_gene: TRBJ1-1; d_gene: NA; CDR3nt: TGTGCCAGCAGCCTCACTACATTCGCTGAAGCTTTCTTT; CDR3aa: CASSLTTFAEAFF
v_gene: TRBV6-5; abundance: many; j_gene: TRBJ2-7; d_gene: TRBD1; CDR3nt: TGTGCCAGCAGTTACATTGGACAGGGTGGCGAGCAGTACTTC; CDR3aa: CASSYIGQGGEQYF
v_gene: TRBV2; abundance: many; j_gene: TRBJ1-1; d_gene: NA; CDR3nt: TGTGCCAGCAGTCTGGAACGGGTAAACACTGAAGCTTTCTTT; CDR3aa: CASSLERVNTEAFF
v_gene: TRBV6-2/TRBV6-3; abundance: once; j_gene: TRBJ1-2; d_gene: TRBD1; CDR3nt: TGTGCCAGCAGCCAATCAGGGACAGGGGGCAACTATGGCTACACCTTC; CDR3aa: CASSQSGTGGNYGYTF
v_gene: TRBV18; abundance: many; j_gene: TRBJ1-2; d_gene: NA; CDR3nt: TGTGCCAGCTCACCGACGACTAACTATGGCTACACCTTC; CDR3aa: CASSPTTNYGYTF
v_gene: TRBV7-3; abundance: NA; j_gene: TRBJ1-6; d_gene: TRBD1; CDR3nt: TGTGCCAGCAGCTTAGTACCAGGGGGTCAATCGCCCCTCCACTTT; CDR3aa: CASSLVPGGQSPLHF
v_gene: TRBV14; abundance: many; j_gene: TRBJ1-1; d_gene: NA; CDR3nt: TGTGCCAGCAGCCAATTCAGGGGATTTGGCACTGAAGCTTTCTTT; CDR3aa: CASSQFRGFGTEAFF
v_gene: TRBV27; abundance: many; j_gene: TRBJ1-1; d_gene: TRBD1; CDR3nt: TGTGCCAGCAGTTTTAAGGGCCGGGACAGGGTACTGAACACTGAAGCTTTCTTT; CDR3aa: CASSFKGRDRVLNTEAFF
v_gene: TRBV4-3; abundance: many; j_gene: TRBJ2-7; d_gene: NA; CDR3nt: TGCGCCAGCAGCCCTGCGGCGGGGGCGCAACGCGAGCAGTACTTC; CDR3aa: CASSPAAGAQREQYF
v_gene: TRBV7-9; abundance: many; j_gene: TRBJ2-5; d_gene: NA; CDR3nt: TGTGCCAGCAGCTCCGACCGACTGTACCAAGAGACCCAGTACTTC; CDR3aa: CASSSDRLYQETQYF
v_gene: TRBV2; abundance: many; j_gene: TRBJ2-6; d_gene: TRBD1; CDR3nt: TGTGCCAGCACGTCTCAGGGGGCTGGGGCCAACGTCCTGACTTTC; CDR3aa: CASTSQGAGANVLTF
v_gene: TRBV4-3; abundance: many; j_gene: TRBJ1-1; d_gene: TRBD1; CDR3nt: TGCGCCAGCAGCCAAGCAGTATCAGGGGGCACTGAAGCTTTCTTT; CDR3aa: CASSQAVSGGTEAFF
v_gene: TRBV4-3; abundance: many; j_gene: TRBJ2-7; d_gene: TRBD1; CDR3nt: TGCGCCAGCAGCCGGGACAGAAACTCCTACGAGCAGTACTTC; CDR3aa: CASSRDRNSYEQYF
v_gene: TRBV7-2; abundance: many; j_gene: TRBJ1-6; d_gene: NA; CDR3nt: TGTGCCAGCAGCTTAATAGGACCCTATAATTCACCCCTCCACTTT; CDR3aa: CASSLIGPYNSPLHF
v_gene: TRBV3-1; abundance: NA; j_gene: TRBJ2-7; d_gene: NA; CDR3nt: TGTGCCAGCAGCCAGATGGGATCCCCAGTCCGCTTCGAGCAGTACTTC; CDR3aa: CASSQMGSPVRFEQYF
v_gene: TRBV20-1; abundance: NA; j_gene: TRBJ1-2; d_gene: NA; CDR3nt: TGCAGTGCAACGAAGGCGGGTCAGGGGCCTGACTATGGCTACACCTTC; CDR3aa: CSATKAGQGPDYGYTF
v_gene: TRBV7-2; abundance: many; j_gene: TRBJ2-5; d_gene: NA; CDR3nt: TGTGCCAGCAGCTCCAAGTTAGCGATCCTGACCCAGTACTTC; CDR3aa: CASSSKLAILTQYF
v_gene: TRBV29-1; abundance: many; j_gene: TRBJ2-5; d_gene: NA; CDR3nt: TGCAGCGGATGGAAGGGGGGGACCCAGTACTTC; CDR3aa: CSGWKGGTQYF
v_gene: TRBV7-2; abundance: NA; j_gene: TRBJ2-5; d_gene: NA; CDR3nt: TGTGCCAGCAGCTTGGACTCAGGGATGAATCAGCCCCAGTACTTC; CDR3aa: CASSLDSGMNQPQYF
v_gene: TRBV19; abundance: many; j_gene: TRBJ2-7; d_gene: NA; CDR3nt: TGTGCCAGTACCCCCGGGATAGGAACCAAGCAGTACTTC; CDR3aa: CASTPGIGTKQYF
v_gene: TRBV25-1; abundance: many; j_gene: TRBJ2-7; d_gene: NA; CDR3nt: TGTGCCAGCAGCAAACAGGGTCCGCCCTACGAGCAGTACTTC; CDR3aa: CASSKQGPPYEQYF
v_gene: TRBV10-3; abundance: many; j_gene: TRBJ2-5; d_gene: NA; CDR3nt: TGTGCCATCGGTGGATTCTTTTTGGGGGAGACCCAGTACTTC; CDR3aa: CAIGGFFLGETQYF
v_gene: TRBV20-1; abundance: many; j_gene: TRBJ1-1; d_gene: TRBD1; CDR3nt: TGCAGTGCTAGAGAGTGGGACAGGGGGGGCTTCGGTGAAGCTTTCTTT; CDR3aa: CSAREWDRGGFGEAFF
v_gene: TRBV6-2/TRBV6-3; abundance: many; j_gene: TRBJ2-3; d_gene: NA; CDR3nt: TGTGCCGGGGATCGTGCCACGGCGAGCACAGATACGCAGTATTTT; CDR3aa: CAGDRATASTDTQYF
v_gene: TRBV28; abundance: many; j_gene: TRBJ2-6; d_gene: NA; CDR3nt: TGTGCCAGCAGTCGACAGTCTGGGGCCAACGTCCTGACTTTC; CDR3aa: CASSRQSGANVLTF
v_gene: TRBV12-3/TRBV12-4; abundance: many; j_gene: TRBJ1-1; d_gene: NA; CDR3nt: TGTGCCAGCAGTTTAGGTTGGACTGAAGCTTTCTTT; CDR3aa: CASSLGWTEAFF
v_gene: TRBV6-2/TRBV6-3; abundance: many; j_gene: TRBJ2-7; d_gene: TRBD2; CDR3nt: TGTGCCAGCAGCGAGCGGGGGGGCCAGTACGAGCAGTACTTC; CDR3aa: CASSERGGQYEQYF
v_gene: TRBV3-1; abundance: many; j_gene: TRBJ1-2; d_gene: NA; CDR3nt: TGTGCCAGCAGCCATAGGGAAGTTAACTATGGCTACACCTTC; CDR3aa: CASSHREVNYGYTF
v_gene: TRBV20-1; abundance: NA; j_gene: TRBJ2-5; d_gene: TRBD1; CDR3nt: TGCAGTGCTAACCGACAGGGCCAAGAGACCCAGTACTTC; CDR3aa: CSANRQGQETQYF
v_gene: TRBV27; abundance: NA; j_gene: TRBJ2-5; d_gene: TRBD2; CDR3nt: TGTGCCAGCACCTCCTGGGCGGGGGGGTCTGAGACCCAGTACTTC; CDR3aa: CASTSWAGGSETQYF
v_gene: TRBV10-3; abundance: many; j_gene: TRBJ1-6; d_gene: TRBD1; CDR3nt: TGTGCCATCAGTGAGTCGGACAGGGGGGATAATTCACCCCTCCACTTT; CDR3aa: CAISESDRGDNSPLHF
v_gene: TRBV7-3; abundance: many; j_gene: TRBJ2-2; d_gene: NA; CDR3nt: TGTGCCAGCAGCTTCTATAATCTTTTCGGGGGGCTGTTTTTT; CDR3aa: CASSFYNLFGGLFF
v_gene: TRBV6-5; abundance: NA; j_gene: TRBJ2-6; d_gene: NA; CDR3nt: TGTGCCAGCAGTTACTCGAGCAGCCGCTCTGGGGCCAACGTCCTGACTTTC; CDR3aa: CASSYSSSRSGANVLTF
v_gene: TRBV10-3; abundance: many; j_gene: TRBJ1-1; d_gene: NA; CDR3nt: TGTGCCATCACCCCGGGCCTGGTAGGGACTGAAGCTTTCTTT; CDR3aa: CAITPGLVGTEAFF
v_gene: TRBV6-5; abundance: many; j_gene: TRBJ2-2; d_gene: NA; CDR3nt: TGTGCCAGCGCAGCTAGCACCGGGGAGCTGTTTTTT; CDR3aa: CASAASTGELFF
v_gene: TRBV27; abundance: many; j_gene: TRBJ1-6; d_gene: NA; CDR3nt: TGTGCCAGCAGTTTGAATCCGGATTCACCCCTCCACTTT; CDR3aa: CASSLNPDSPLHF
v_gene: TRBV4-3; abundance: NA; j_gene: TRBJ1-2; d_gene: TRBD1; CDR3nt: TGCGCCAGCGCCGTTGGGACAGGGGGAAACTATGGCTACACCTTC; CDR3aa: CASAVGTGGNYGYTF